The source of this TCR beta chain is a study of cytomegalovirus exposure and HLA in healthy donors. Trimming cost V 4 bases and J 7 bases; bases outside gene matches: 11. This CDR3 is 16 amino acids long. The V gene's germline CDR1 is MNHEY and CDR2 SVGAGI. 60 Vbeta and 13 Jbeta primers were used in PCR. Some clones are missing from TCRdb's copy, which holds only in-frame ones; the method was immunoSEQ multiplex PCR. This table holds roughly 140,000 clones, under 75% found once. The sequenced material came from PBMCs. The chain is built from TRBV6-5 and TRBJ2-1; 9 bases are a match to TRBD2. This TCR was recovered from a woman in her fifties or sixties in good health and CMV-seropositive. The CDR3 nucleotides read TGTGCCAGCAGTTCCCCAGTAGCGGGAGTTCTGAATGAGCAGTTCTTC. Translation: CASSSPVAGVLNEQFF.